A single sample is the source of the 4 T cell receptor beta chains below, sequenced in a study of blood T cell repertoires in COVID-19. Using immunoSEQ multiplex PCR, the repertoire was profiled, and TCRdb retains in-frame clones only, with some absent. The sample has about 150,000 clones, roughly 90% seen once. The specimen sequenced was PBMCs or T cells enriched from blood (not recorded which). The origin of the receptors is a man between 50 and 59 years old who had recovered from COVID-19.

This rearrangement joins TRBV7-3 to TRBJ1-1; TRBD1 matches 10 bases. CDR3 length: 13 residues. Trimming cost V 3 bases and J 6 bases; bases outside gene matches: 1. Germline V gene lookup returns CDR1 SGHTA and CDR2 FQGTGA. In DNA, the CDR3 is TGTGCCAGCAGCTTCGGACAGGGGGCTGAAGCTTTCTTT. It specifies CASSFGQGAEAFF.

This clone appeared once. The genes are TRBV30 and TRBJ1-5, with 8 bases lining up with TRBD1. CDR3 length equals 15 residues. Germline V gene data show CDR1 as GTSNPN and CDR2 as SVGIG (reference sequence). V trimming: 3 bases; J trimming: 5 bases; junction bases outside the gene matches: 9. CDR3 protein: CAWSRTGLRDQPQHF. DNA for the CDR3: TGTGCCTGGAGCCGGACAGGGTTGAGGGATCAGCCCCAGCATTTT.

This clone showed up just once. The V call is TRBV18, the J call TRBJ1-5; D is uncertain. Germline CDR1 reads KGHSH; CDR2 reads LQKENI. With 3 bases removed from V and 5 bases from J, the gap between germline ends came to 8 bases. The length of the CDR3 is 13 residues. In DNA, the CDR3 is TGTGCCAGCTCACCTCTTCCCGATCAGCCCCAGCATTTT. Its protein is CASSPLPDQPQHF.

This rearrangement joins TRBV5-1 to TRBJ2-3; D perhaps matches TRBD1 (5 bases). The CDR3 loop spans 13 amino acids. CDR1 and CDR2 (germline): SGHRS, YFSETQ. V lost 4 bases, J lost 1 base, and 7 bases lay in between. The CDR3 is CASSGRGTDTQYF. In nucleotides, the CDR3 is TGCGCCAGCAGCGGCAGGGGCACAGATACGCAGTATTTT.